The clone carrying this T cell receptor beta chain was recorded many times. This entry comes from a study of T cells in Graves' hyperthyroidism and ophthalmopathy. Study details: Peripheral blood was drawn at first diagnosis, prior to all treatment.

Exclusion of a patient resulted from uncontrolled infection, other autoimmune disease, pregnancy or lactation. The source material, RNA transcripts, was used to amplify TCR beta CDR3 regions. The study used the HTBI primer set for a first-round RT-PCR of the TCR CDR3. Via MiXCR, TCRdb re-called the multiplex PCR reads, giving one row per CDR3 protein. The data show 500,000 to 650,000 distinct CDR3 sequences, approximately 14% seen once. The TCR was taken from a woman aged 50 to 65 with Graves' ophthalmopathy. Input material: blood.

This CDR3 reads CASRGQGLYEQYF. Written as DNA, the CDR3 is TGCGCCAGCAGGGGACAGGGTCTTTACGAGCAGTACTTC. This chain connects TRBV5-1 to TRBJ2-7; TRBD1 matches 9 bases. Germline V gene data show CDR1 as SGHRS and CDR2 as YFSETQ. This CDR3 contains 13 residues. V lost 5 bases, J lost 4 bases, and 4 bases stayed unmatched.